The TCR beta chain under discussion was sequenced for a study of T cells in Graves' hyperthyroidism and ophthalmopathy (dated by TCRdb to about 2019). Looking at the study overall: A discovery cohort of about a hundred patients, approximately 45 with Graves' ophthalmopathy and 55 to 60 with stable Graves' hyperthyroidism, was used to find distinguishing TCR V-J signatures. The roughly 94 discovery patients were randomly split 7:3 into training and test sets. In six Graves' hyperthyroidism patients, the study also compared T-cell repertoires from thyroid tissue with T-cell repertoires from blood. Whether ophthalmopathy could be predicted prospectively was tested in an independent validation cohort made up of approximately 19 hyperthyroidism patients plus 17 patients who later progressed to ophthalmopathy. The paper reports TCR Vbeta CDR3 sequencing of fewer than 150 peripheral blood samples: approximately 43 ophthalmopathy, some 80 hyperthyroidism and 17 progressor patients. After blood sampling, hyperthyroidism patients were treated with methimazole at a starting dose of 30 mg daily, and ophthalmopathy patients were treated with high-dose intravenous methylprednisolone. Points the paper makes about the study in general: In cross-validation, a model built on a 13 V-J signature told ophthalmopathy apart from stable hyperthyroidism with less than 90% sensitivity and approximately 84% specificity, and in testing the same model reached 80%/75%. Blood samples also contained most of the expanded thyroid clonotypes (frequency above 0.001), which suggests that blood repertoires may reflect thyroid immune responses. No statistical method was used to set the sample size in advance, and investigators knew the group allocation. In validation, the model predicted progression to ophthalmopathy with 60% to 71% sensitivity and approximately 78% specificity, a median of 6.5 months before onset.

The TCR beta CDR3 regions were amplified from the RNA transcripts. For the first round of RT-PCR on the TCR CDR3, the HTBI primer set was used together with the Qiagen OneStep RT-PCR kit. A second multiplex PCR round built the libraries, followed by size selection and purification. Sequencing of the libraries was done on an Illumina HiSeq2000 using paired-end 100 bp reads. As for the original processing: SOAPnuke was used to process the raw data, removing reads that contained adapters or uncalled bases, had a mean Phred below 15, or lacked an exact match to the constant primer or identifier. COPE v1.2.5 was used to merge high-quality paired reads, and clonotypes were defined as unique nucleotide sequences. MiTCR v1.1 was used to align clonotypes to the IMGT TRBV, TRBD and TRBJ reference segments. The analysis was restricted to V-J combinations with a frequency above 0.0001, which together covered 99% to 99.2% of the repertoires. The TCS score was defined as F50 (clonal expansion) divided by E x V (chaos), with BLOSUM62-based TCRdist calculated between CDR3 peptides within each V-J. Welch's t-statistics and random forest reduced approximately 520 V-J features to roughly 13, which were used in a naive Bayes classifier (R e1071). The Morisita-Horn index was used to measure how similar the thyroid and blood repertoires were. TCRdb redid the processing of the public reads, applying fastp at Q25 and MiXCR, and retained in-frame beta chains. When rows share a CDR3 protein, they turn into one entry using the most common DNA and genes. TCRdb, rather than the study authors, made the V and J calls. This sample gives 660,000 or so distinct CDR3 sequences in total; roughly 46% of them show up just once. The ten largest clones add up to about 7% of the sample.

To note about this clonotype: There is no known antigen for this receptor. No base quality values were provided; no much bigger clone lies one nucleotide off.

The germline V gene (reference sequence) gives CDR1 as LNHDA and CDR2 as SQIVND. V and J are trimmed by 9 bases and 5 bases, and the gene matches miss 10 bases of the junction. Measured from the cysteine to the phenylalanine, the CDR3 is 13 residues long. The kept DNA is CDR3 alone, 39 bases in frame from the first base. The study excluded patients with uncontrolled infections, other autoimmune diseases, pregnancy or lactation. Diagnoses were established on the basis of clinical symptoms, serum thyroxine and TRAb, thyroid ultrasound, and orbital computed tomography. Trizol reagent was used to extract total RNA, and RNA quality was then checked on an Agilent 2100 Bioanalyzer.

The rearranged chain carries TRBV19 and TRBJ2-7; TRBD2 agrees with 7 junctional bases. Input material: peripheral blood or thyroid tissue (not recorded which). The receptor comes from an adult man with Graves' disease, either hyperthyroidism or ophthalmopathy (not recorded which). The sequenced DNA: TGTGCCAGCAGCCGGGGACTAAGCCACGAGCAGTACTTC. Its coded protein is CASSRGLSHEQYF.